These T cell receptor beta chains were read from a single sample in a study of PD-1 blockade in classical Hodgkin lymphoma. Clones were read by immunoSEQ multiplex PCR, and TCRdb kept only the in-frame ones, dropping some. Here the sample spans roughly 20,000 clones, approximately 94% being singletons. Sequencing input: peripheral blood mononuclear cells (PBMCs). The receptor set was obtained from a human donor with classical Hodgkin lymphoma. The CDR3 runs from the conserved cysteine through the conserved F or W. A D gene is named only where the DNA matches it firmly. Size tells how often a clone was seen (once, few, many) or the class of an expanded clone, and some rows leave it out.

>-|TRBJ1-4|-|TRBV18
CASSPRGGDEKLFF
TGTGCCAGCTCACCACGGGGTGGGGATGAAAAACTGTTTTTT
>-|TRBJ2-3|-|TRBV5-4
CASSSGLTYTRDTQYF
TGTGCCAGCAGCTCCGGACTAACCTACACACGGGATACGCAGTATTTT
>-|TRBJ2-5|-|TRBV7-2
CASSLGTLETQYF
TGTGCCAGCAGCTTGGGGACGTTAGAGACCCAGTACTTC
>TRBD1|TRBJ2-1|-|TRBV6-6
CASSYSGQGAIDEQFF
TGTGCCAGCAGTTACTCGGGACAGGGGGCTATCGATGAGCAGTTCTTC
>-|TRBJ2-6|-|TRBV19
CASSFSGANVLTF
TGTGCCAGTAGCTTCTCAGGGGCCAACGTCCTGACTTTC
>-|TRBJ2-2|-|TRBV25-1
CASSEFTGELFF
TGTGCCAGCAGTGAGTTCACCGGGGAGCTGTTTTTT
>TRBD2|TRBJ2-3|once|TRBV7-9
CASSLSLAGGPDTQYF
TGTGCCAGCAGCTTATCCCTAGCGGGGGGCCCAGATACGCAGTATTTT
>-|TRBJ2-3|-|TRBV4-3
CASSFHNTDTQYF
TGCGCCAGCAGCTTTCACAACACAGATACGCAGTATTTT
>-|TRBJ1-5|once|TRBV9
CASSVGNSNQPQHF
TGTGCCAGCAGCGTGGGGAACAGCAATCAGCCCCAGCATTTT
>-|TRBJ1-4|-|TRBV6-5
CASSRRGLLNEKLFF
TGTGCCAGCAGTCGGCGGGGGTTACTTAATGAAAAACTGTTTTTT
>TRBD1|TRBJ2-1|few|TRBV19
CASSIGQGRLSSEQFF
TGTGCCAGTAGTATCGGACAGGGGAGGCTTTCATCTGAGCAGTTCTTC
>-|TRBJ1-2|-|TRBV5-1
CASSLASGPPNYGYTF
TGCGCCAGCAGCTTGGCTAGCGGCCCCCCTAACTATGGCTACACCTTC
>TRBD1|TRBJ1-2|-|TRBV5-6
CASSLGGQTFNYGYTF
TGTGCCAGCAGCTTGGGGGGACAGACCTTTAACTATGGCTACACCTTC
>TRBD2|TRBJ2-2|-|TRBV6-4
CASSDSRGGHTGELFF
TGTGCCAGCAGTGACTCGCGGGGGGGACACACCGGGGAGCTGTTTTTT
>-|TRBJ2-7|-|TRBV7-9
CASSKSYEQYF
TGTGCCAGCAGCAAATCCTACGAGCAGTACTTC
>-|TRBJ1-3|-|TRBV7-9
CASNKGQGISGNTIYF
TGTGCCAGCAACAAGGGCCAGGGTATATCTGGAAACACCATATATTTT
>TRBD2|TRBJ2-3|once|TRBV29-1
CSVEKAGGRTDTQYF
TGCAGCGTTGAGAAGGCGGGGGGGCGCACAGATACGCAGTATTTT
>-|TRBJ1-1|-|TRBV7-3
CASSPFGGMNTEAFF
TGTGCCAGCAGCCCTTTTGGGGGTATGAACACTGAAGCTTTCTTT
>-|TRBJ2-2|-|TRBV11-3
CASSLGGPNTGELFF
TGTGCCAGCAGCTTAGGGGGACCGAACACCGGGGAGCTGTTTTTT
>TRBD1|TRBJ1-5|-|TRBV6-4
CASSPQGDSNQPQHF
TGTGCCAGCAGTCCCCAGGGGGATAGCAATCAGCCCCAGCATTTT
>-|TRBJ2-1|-|TRBV4-3
CASSQDDGGSRYNEQFF
TGCGCCAGCAGCCAAGATGACGGAGGCTCAAGGTACAATGAGCAGTTCTTC
>-|TRBJ2-7|-|TRBV7-3
CASSLNGESPYEQYF
TGTGCCAGCAGCTTAAATGGGGAATCCCCCTACGAGCAGTACTTC
>TRBD1|TRBJ1-3|-|TRBV6-1
CASSLLGQGGNTIYF
TGTGCCAGCAGTTTACTCGGACAGGGCGGAAACACCATATATTTT
>TRBD1|TRBJ2-3|-|TRBV5-1
CASSSPTGLNTDTQYF
TGCGCCAGCAGCTCTCCGACAGGGCTGAACACAGATACGCAGTATTTT
>-|TRBJ1-5|-|TRBV5-6
CASSLDRTLQPQHF
TGTGCCAGCAGCCTGGACAGAACGCTTCAGCCCCAGCATTTT
>-|TRBJ2-3|-|TRBV25-1
CASIGIVPNTQYF
TGTGCCAGCATTGGAATCGTACCAAATACGCAGTATTTT
>-|TRBJ2-2|-|TRBV13
CASSLGTESNTGELFF
TGTGCCAGCAGCTTAGGGACGGAATCGAACACCGGGGAGCTGTTTTTT
>TRBD1|TRBJ1-4|-|TRBV15
CATSPGGQGNEKLFF
TGTGCCACCAGCCCCGGTGGACAGGGGAATGAAAAACTGTTTTTT
>-|TRBJ2-7|-|TRBV28
CASSGTPLYEQYF
TGTGCCAGCAGTGGGACACCCCTCTACGAGCAGTACTTC
>TRBD1|TRBJ2-1|-|TRBV5-1
CASSQGQVTYNEQFF
TGCGCCAGCAGCCAAGGACAGGTGACCTACAATGAGCAGTTCTTC
>TRBD1|TRBJ2-7|few|TRBV18
CASSPPLTGAPYEQYF
TGTGCCAGCTCACCACCTCTGACAGGGGCTCCTTACGAGCAGTACTTC
>-|TRBJ1-2|-|TRBV7-9
CASSFYRTAEGYTF
TGTGCCAGCAGCTTTTACAGGACCGCAGAAGGCTACACCTTC
>-|TRBJ2-6|-|TRBV30
CAWSSGTGANVLTF
TGTGCCTGGAGTTCAGGTACTGGGGCCAACGTCCTGACTTTC
>-|TRBJ2-4|-|TRBV9
CASSTDSLNIQYF
TGTGCCAGCAGCACAGACAGCTTAAACATTCAGTACTTC
>-|TRBJ1-1|-|TRBV28
CASSLVRKNTEAFF
TGTGCCAGCAGTTTAGTCCGAAAGAACACTGAAGCTTTCTTT
>-|TRBJ1-1|-|TRBV9
CASSVVTGGGAFF
TGTGCCAGCAGCGTAGTCACCGGGGGCGGAGCTTTCTTT
>TRBD1|TRBJ2-3|-|TRBV19
CASSTPGTGSDTQYF
TGTGCCAGTAGTACGCCCGGGACAGGGTCAGATACGCAGTATTTT
>-|TRBJ2-7|-|TRBV20-1
CSAREGIEQYF
TGCAGTGCTAGAGAGGGCATCGAGCAGTACTTC
>TRBD2|TRBJ2-3|once|TRBV6-5
CASRTSGGGDTQYF
TGTGCCAGCAGGACTAGCGGGGGTGGGGATACGCAGTATTTT
>-|TRBJ2-2|-|TRBV10-3
CAISERGAFGTGELFF
TGTGCCATCAGTGAGCGGGGGGCGTTCGGCACCGGGGAGCTGTTTTTT
>-|TRBJ2-2|-|TRBV11-2
CASSLDSDGTTGELFF
TGTGCCAGCAGCTTAGATTCCGACGGGACCACCGGGGAGCTGTTTTTT